This T cell receptor (beta chain) originates from a study of spatial heterogeneity in lung cancer. Study at large: In raw reads, more than 9.5 appearances on average were recorded for each unique TCR and UMI combination.

Germline values: CDR1 DFQATT, CDR2 SNEGSKA (reference sequence). V lost 1 base and J lost 0, with 9 bases in between. The CDR3 sequence is 14 residues long. The time point here: sample taken at primary tumor resection. Tumor, nontumor lung or frozen PBMC supplied whole RNA that was sequenced unsorted. TCRdb used MiXCR to reprocess the 5' RACE reads, holding one entry per CDR3 protein. Of fewer than 25,000 distinct CDR3 sequences in the sample, around 3.2% were seen once. The receptor's source is a female donor with early-stage non-small cell lung cancer. V is TRBV20-1 and J is TRBJ2-5, with D possibly TRBD1 on 5 matching bases. The sample here was PBMCs, taken at surgery. Written as DNA, the CDR3 is TGCAGTGCTAGAGGGGGCTGGTACCAAGAGACCCAGTACTTC. Translating gives CSARGGWYQETQYF.